Here is one T cell receptor beta chain with its context. This clonotype came up a few times. The antigen this receptor binds is unknown. Base qualities are not recorded, but no much larger clone differs from it by a single base. V was cut back by 7 bases and J by 4 bases, leaving a gap of 10 bases between them. The CDR3, from cysteine to phenylalanine, totals 12 residues. The sequence is cut down to CDR3 DNA, 36 bases in frame from base 1. These data belong to a study of T cells generated in artificial thymic organoids (dated by TCRdb to about 2017). Broadly, across the study: TCR alpha and beta CDR3 repertoires of in vitro artificial thymic organoid-derived CD8 single positive T cells were compared with thymic and peripheral blood naive CD8 T cells. Displayed repertoire sequencing data were described as representative of three independent experiments.

TCRalpha and TCRbeta libraries were amplified in separate semi-nested PCR reactions using Advantage 2 and reverse primers located in the TRAC or TRBC constant regions. First-strand cDNA synthesis used between about 3.5 and 500 ng of total RNA. The TCR cDNA libraries were generated by 5'-RACE using the SMARTer PCR cDNA Synthesis kit, with a poly-dT primer driving first-strand synthesis. Each semi-nested reverse primer in the constant region carried a 5-nucleotide sample-specific barcode, and the resulting products were cleaned up with the Zymo DNA Clean and Concentrator-5 kit. Up to ten barcoded samples were pooled, ligated to Illumina adaptors and sequenced on an Illumina MiSeq as 2 x 150 bp paired-end reads. The source study handled its data this way. After demultiplexing, reads were aligned using BLAT against a custom library built from IMGT containing every combination of human TRAV, TRAJ, TRBV, TRBD and TRBJ. The best BLAT hits were picked using pslCDnaFilter (-maxAligns=1, -ignoreIntrons), and custom Perl scripts were used to calculate clonotype frequencies. Using fastp at Q25 and MiXCR, TCRdb reprocessed the public reads and kept productive beta chains. CDR3 protein sequences are deduplicated, and each keeps its most common genes and DNA. These V and J calls are TCRdb output, not the study's own analysis. The sample table contains about 8,000 distinct CDR3 sequences; only one count was recorded for 24% of them. The ten largest clones represent 3% to 4% of the sample.

The research as a whole found: CD8 single positive T cells derived from organoids showed physiological TCR clonotype diversity comparable to the diversity seen in thymic and blood naive CD8 T cells. No skewed Valpha or Vbeta usage appeared in organoid-derived T cells, arguing against dominance of unconventional lineages or clonal expansions.

To build artificial thymic organoids, human HSPCs were aggregated with MS5 murine stromal cells transduced with human DLL1, and the aggregates were cultured at an air-liquid interface. Hematopoietic stem and progenitor cells that were CD34+CD3-, FACS-purified and depleted of residual T cells served as the seed cells for the organoids. The culture medium for the organoids was serum-free RB27, which consists of RPMI 1640 supplemented with B27, FLT3L, IL-7 and ascorbic acid. Prior to RNA extraction, CD3+TCRalphabeta+CD8 single positive T cells from organoids and thymus were isolated by FACS sorting. For each sample, total RNA was purified from approximately 40,000 to 200,000 sorted cells using the RNeasy Micro kit, and RNA quality was checked on an Agilent RNA 6000 Nano chip.

The sequence joins TRBV12-3 or TRBV12-4 to TRBJ1-1; the D gene is unclear. This receptor was obtained from a human donor who gave cord blood stem cells for thymic organoid culture, a cardiac surgery patient who gave postnatal thymus, or a blood donor (not recorded which). Material for sequencing was naive CD8+ T cells grown in artificial thymic organoids from cord blood stem and progenitor cells. Reading the label with the study, this specimen's cell subset or site is: CD3+TCRalphabeta+CD8SP T cells; for blood, CD45RO-CCR7+ naive CD8+ T cells. The CDR3 has the sequence CASKSHPTEAFF. The DNA sequence is given as TGTGCCAGCAAGTCCCACCCCACTGAAGCTTTCTTT.